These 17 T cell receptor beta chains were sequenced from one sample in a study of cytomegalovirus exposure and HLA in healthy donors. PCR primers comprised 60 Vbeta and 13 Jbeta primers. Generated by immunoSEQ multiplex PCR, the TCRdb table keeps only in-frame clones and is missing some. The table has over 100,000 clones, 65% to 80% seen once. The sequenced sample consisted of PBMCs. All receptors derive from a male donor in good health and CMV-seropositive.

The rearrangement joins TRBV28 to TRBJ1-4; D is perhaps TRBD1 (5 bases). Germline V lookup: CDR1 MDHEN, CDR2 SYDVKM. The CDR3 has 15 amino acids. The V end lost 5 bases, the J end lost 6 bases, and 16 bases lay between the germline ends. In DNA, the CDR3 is TGTGCCAGCAGTACTATAGGGGCTGGATATGAAAAACTGTTTTTT. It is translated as CASSTIGAGYEKLFF.

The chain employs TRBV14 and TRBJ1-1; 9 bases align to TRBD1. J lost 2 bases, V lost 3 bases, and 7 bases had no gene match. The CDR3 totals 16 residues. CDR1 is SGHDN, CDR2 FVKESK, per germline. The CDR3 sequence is CASSQAGTGINTEAFF. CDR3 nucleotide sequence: TGTGCCAGCAGCCAGGCCGGGACAGGGATTAACACTGAAGCTTTCTTT.

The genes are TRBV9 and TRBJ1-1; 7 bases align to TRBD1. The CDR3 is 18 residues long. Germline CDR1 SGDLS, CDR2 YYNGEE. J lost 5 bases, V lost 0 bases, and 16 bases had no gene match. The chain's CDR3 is CASSVALGNRAQGTEAFF. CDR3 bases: TGTGCCAGCAGCGTAGCTTTAGGCAACCGAGCACAGGGGACTGAAGCTTTCTTT.

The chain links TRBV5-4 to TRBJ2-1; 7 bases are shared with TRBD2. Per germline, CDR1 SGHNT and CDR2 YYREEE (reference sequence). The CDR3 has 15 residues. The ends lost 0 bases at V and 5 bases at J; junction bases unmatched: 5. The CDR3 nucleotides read TGTGCCAGCAGCTTGGGGGGGAGGGCCCACAATGAGCAGTTCTTC. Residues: CASSLGGRAHNEQFF. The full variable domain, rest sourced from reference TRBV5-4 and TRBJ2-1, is ETGVTQSPTHLIKTRGQQVTLRCSSQSGHNTVSWYQQALGQGPQFIFQYYREEENGRGNFPPRFSGLQFPNYSSELNVNALELDDSALYLCASSLGGRAHNEQFFGPGTRLTVL.

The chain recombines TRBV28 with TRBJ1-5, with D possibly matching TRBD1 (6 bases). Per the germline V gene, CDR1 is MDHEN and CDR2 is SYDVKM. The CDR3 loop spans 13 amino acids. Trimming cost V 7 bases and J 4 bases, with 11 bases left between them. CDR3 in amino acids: CASISDRNQPQHF. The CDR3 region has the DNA TGTGCCAGCATTTCCGACAGGAATCAGCCCCAGCATTTT.

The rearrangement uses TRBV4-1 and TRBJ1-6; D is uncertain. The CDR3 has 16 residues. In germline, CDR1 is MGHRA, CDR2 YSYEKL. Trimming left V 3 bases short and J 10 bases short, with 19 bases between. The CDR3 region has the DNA TGCGCCAGCAGCCATCTAAAGGGAGAGATTAAGTCACCCCTCCACTTT. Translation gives CASSHLKGEIKSPLHF.

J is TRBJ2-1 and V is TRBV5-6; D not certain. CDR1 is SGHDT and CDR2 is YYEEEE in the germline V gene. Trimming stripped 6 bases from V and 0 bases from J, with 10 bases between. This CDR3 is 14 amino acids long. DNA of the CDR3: TGTGCCAGCACTTCGACGGGCTCCTACAATGAGCAGTTCTTC. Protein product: CASTSTGSYNEQFF.

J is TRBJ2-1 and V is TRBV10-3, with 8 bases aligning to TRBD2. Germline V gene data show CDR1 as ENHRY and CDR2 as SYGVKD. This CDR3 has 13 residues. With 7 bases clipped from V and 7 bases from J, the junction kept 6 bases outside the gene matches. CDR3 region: CAITPQRENEQFF. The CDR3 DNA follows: TGTGCCATCACCCCGCAGCGGGAGAATGAGCAGTTCTTC.

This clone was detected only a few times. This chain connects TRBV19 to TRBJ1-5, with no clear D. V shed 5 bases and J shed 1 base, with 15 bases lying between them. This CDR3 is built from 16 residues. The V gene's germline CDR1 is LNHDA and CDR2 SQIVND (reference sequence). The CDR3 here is CASSQVRLLSNQPQHF. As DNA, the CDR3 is TGTGCCAGTAGTCAAGTGAGGCTGTTAAGCAATCAGCCCCAGCATTTT.

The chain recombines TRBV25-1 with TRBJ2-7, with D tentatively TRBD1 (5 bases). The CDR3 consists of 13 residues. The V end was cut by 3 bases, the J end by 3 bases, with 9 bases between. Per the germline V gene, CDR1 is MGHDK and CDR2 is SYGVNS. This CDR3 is CASSETVFYEQYF. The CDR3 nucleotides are TGTGCCAGCAGTGAGACAGTTTTCTACGAGCAGTACTTC.

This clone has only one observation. CDR3 nucleotide sequence: TGTGCCAGCAGGAGGGGACAGGCCCGCACCGGGGAGCTGTTTTTT. Translating gives CASRRGQARTGELFF. This sequence joins TRBV27 and TRBJ2-2, with 8 bases matching TRBD1. The CDR3 length is 15 residues. In germline, CDR1 is MNHEY, CDR2 SMNVEV (reference sequence). Losses at the gene ends were 6 bases for V and 4 bases for J; bases not matched to a gene: 7.

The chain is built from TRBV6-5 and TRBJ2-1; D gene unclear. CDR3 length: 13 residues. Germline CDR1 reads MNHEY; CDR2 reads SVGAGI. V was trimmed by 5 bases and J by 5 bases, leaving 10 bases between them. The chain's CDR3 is CASSGPSNNEQFF. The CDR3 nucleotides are TGTGCCAGCAGTGGGCCTTCCAACAATGAGCAGTTCTTC.

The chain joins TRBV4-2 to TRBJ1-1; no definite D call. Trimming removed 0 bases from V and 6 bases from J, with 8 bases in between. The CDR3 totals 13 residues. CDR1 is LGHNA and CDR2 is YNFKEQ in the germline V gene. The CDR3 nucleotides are TGTGCCAGCAGCCAAGAACCTCGCGCTGAAGCTTTCTTT. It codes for CASSQEPRAEAFF.

Here the CDR3 reads CASSPTGKGTGELFF. The CDR3, as DNA: TGTGCCAGCAGTCCTACAGGGAAGGGGACCGGGGAGCTGTTTTTT. The chain has TRBV28 and TRBJ2-2; possible D gene TRBD1, 6 bases. V dropped 5 bases and J dropped 5 bases, with 15 bases sitting between them. The CDR3 covers 15 residues. The germline CDR1 and CDR2 sequences are MDHEN and SYDVKM. Together with reference TRBV28 and TRBJ2-2, the CDR3 gives the full variable domain: DVKVTQSSRYLVKRTGEKVFLECVQDMDHENMFWYRQDPGLGLRLIYFSYDVKMKEKGDIPEGYSVSREKKERFSLILESASTNQTSMYLCASSPTGKGTGELFFGEGSRLTVL.

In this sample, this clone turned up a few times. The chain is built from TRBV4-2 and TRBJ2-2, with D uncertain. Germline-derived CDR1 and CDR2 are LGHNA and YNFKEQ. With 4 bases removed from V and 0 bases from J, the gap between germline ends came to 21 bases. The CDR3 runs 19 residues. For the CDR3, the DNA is TGTGCCAGCAGCCCTTCGCAGCTACCCGGGTGGACGAACACCGGGGAGCTGTTTTTT. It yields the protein CASSPSQLPGWTNTGELFF.

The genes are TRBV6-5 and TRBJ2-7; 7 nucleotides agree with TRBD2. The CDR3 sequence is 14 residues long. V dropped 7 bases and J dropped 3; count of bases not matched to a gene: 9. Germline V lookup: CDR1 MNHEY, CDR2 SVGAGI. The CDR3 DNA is TGTGCCAGCATTTGGACTAGAACATTCTACGAGCAGTACTTC. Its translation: CASIWTRTFYEQYF.

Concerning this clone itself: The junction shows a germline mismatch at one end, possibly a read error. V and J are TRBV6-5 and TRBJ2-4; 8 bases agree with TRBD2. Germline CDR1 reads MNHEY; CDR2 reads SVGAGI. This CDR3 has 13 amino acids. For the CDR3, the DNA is TGTGCCAGCACCAACGGGAGGGGCAACAGTCAGTACTTC. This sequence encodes CASTNGRGNSQYF.